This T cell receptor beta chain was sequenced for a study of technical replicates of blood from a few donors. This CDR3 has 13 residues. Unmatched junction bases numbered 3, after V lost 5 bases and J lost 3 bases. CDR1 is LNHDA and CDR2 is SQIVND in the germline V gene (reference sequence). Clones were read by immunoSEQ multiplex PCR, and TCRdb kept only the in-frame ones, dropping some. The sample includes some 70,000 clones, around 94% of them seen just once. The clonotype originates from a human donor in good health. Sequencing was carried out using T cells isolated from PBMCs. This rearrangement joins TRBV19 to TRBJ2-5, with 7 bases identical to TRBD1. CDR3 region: CASSETGKETQYF. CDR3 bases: TGTGCCAGTAGTGAGACAGGGAAAGAGACCCAGTACTTC.